This is a list of T cell receptor beta chains from one sample in a study of regulatory T cells in long-lasting Graves disease. TCRdb itself ran the multiplex PCR reads through MiXCR, one entry per CDR3 protein. Among about 220,000 distinct CDR3 sequences listed, approximately 18% were seen once. These data were likewise used in another study, on T cells in Graves' hyperthyroidism and ophthalmopathy.

The starting material was peripheral blood mononuclear cells (PBMCs), obtained at new diagnosis, from a patient treated with antithyroid drugs. These receptors came from a woman aged 25-40 years with Graves disease. The CDR3 runs from the conserved cysteine through the conserved F or W. The order of the fields is CDR3 DNA, CDR3 protein, CDR3 length, V gene, J gene, D gene, clone size. The D gene is left open where the match is weak. Size is omitted from some rows. Given values are once, few, many or a class for expanded clones.

TGTGCCAGCAGTAACACAGGGTCTTTAGAGCCCCAGCATTTT	CASSNTGSLEPQHF	14	TRBV6-1	TRBJ1-5	NA	NA
TGCGCCAGCAGCTTGAGACAAGGAGGCTCCTACAATGAGCAGTTCTTC	CASSLRQGGSYNEQFF	16	TRBV5-1	TRBJ2-1	NA	many
TGTGCCAGCAGCTTATTGGGCGCTGGCTCTGGAAACACCATATATTTT	CASSLLGAGSGNTIYF	16	TRBV7-9	TRBJ1-3	NA	few
TGTGCCAGCAGCTCATCCCAGGGGGTACTTTCTGAAGCTTTCTTT	CASSSSQGVLSEAFF	15	TRBV7-6	TRBJ1-1	TRBD1	many
TGCGCCAGCAGTGAGAACCTCAGGGCCACTGAAGCTTTCTTT	CASSENLRATEAFF	14	TRBV10-1	TRBJ1-1	NA	many
TGTGCCAGCACCGAGGGACAAGGGGGGAACACTGAAGCTTTCTTT	CASTEGQGGNTEAFF	15	TRBV6-1	TRBJ1-1	NA	many
TGCGCCAGCAGCCGGGGACTAGCGGGAACCGGGGAGCTGTTTTTT	CASSRGLAGTGELFF	15	TRBV5-1	TRBJ2-2	TRBD2	many
TGTGCCAGCACCCGACAGGGGACAGATACGCAGTATTTT	CASTRQGTDTQYF	13	TRBV6-1	TRBJ2-3	TRBD1	NA
TGTGCCAGCAGCTTGGAAAGACCGGGAACAACTAATGAAAAACTGTTTTTT	CASSLERPGTTNEKLFF	17	TRBV5-5	TRBJ1-4	NA	many
TGTGCCAGCAGAGGGACTAGCGGGAGCTCAAGCGAGCAGTACTTC	CASRGTSGSSSEQYF	15	TRBV2	TRBJ2-7	TRBD2	NA
TGTGCCAGCAGTTTGGACAGTCGACCCTACGAGCAGTACTTC	CASSLDSRPYEQYF	14	TRBV27	TRBJ2-7	NA	many
TGTGCCAGCAGCTTAGATTACGGACAGCCCTATGGCTACACCTTC	CASSLDYGQPYGYTF	15	TRBV11-3	TRBJ1-2	NA	NA
TGTGCCAGCAGTGAAGCGTGGGGACAGTCTCAGCCCCAGCATTTT	CASSEAWGQSQPQHF	15	TRBV2	TRBJ1-5	TRBD1	many
TGTGCCAGCAGTCCTGACCCCATCGGGGAGCTGTTTTTT	CASSPDPIGELFF	13	TRBV12-3/TRBV12-4	TRBJ2-2	NA	NA
TGTGCCAGCAGTTTATATCCCCCGACAGGGACCTACGAGCAGTACTTC	CASSLYPPTGTYEQYF	16	TRBV27	TRBJ2-7	TRBD1	many
TGTGCCATCAGTGGGCAGGGGGGAAACACTGAAGCTTTCTTT	CAISGQGGNTEAFF	14	TRBV10-3	TRBJ1-1	TRBD1	many
TGTGCCAGCAGACGGACGACTGCCACTGAAGCTTTCTTT	CASRRTTATEAFF	13	TRBV7-9	TRBJ1-1	NA	many
TGTGCCACCAGTGGGGTCAGGGGAGATGAAAAACTGTTTTTT	CATSGVRGDEKLFF	14	TRBV24-1	TRBJ1-4	NA	many
TGTGCCAGCAGGGACATAACAGATACGCAGTATTTT	CASRDITDTQYF	12	TRBV2	TRBJ2-3	NA	NA
TGTGCCAGCTCGCGGGTTCGGAACACTGAAGCTTTCTTT	CASSRVRNTEAFF	13	TRBV6-1	TRBJ1-1	NA	many
TGTGCCAGCAGGAGACAGGGGCTAACTAATGAAAAACTGTTTTTT	CASRRQGLTNEKLFF	15	TRBV2	TRBJ1-4	TRBD1	NA
TGTGCTAGTGGTTTGCTCCTTCACAGGGGTCGAAACACTGAAGCTTTCTTT	CASGLLLHRGRNTEAFF	17	TRBV12-5	TRBJ1-1	TRBD1	many
TGTGCCAGCACAGGGGGGTACGAGCAGTACTTC	CASTGGYEQYF	11	TRBV2	TRBJ2-7	NA	many
TGTGCCAGTAGTATAGGGGGGAACCGAGCTTTCTTT	CASSIGGNRAFF	12	TRBV19	TRBJ1-1	NA	many
TGTGCCAGCAGTGAGGGCAGGGCAAGCACAGATACGCAGTATTTT	CASSEGRASTDTQYF	15	TRBV25-1	TRBJ2-3	NA	many
TGTGCCAGCAGTTTCGGGTACTATGGCTACACCTTC	CASSFGYYGYTF	12	TRBV6-5	TRBJ1-2	NA	NA
TGTGCCAGCAGTGAAGAGAGGTCGGGGCGGTACGAGCAGTACTTC	CASSEERSGRYEQYF	15	TRBV6-1	TRBJ2-7	NA	many
TGTGCCAGCAGCGAAGCGGGGGGACTAGCGGGATCCGTCCAGTACTTC	CASSEAGGLAGSVQYF	16	TRBV2	TRBJ2-5	TRBD2	many
TGCGCCAGCAGTTTAACTAGCGGGGGATACGAGCAGTACTTC	CASSLTSGGYEQYF	14	TRBV10-2	TRBJ2-7	TRBD2	many
TGTGCCAGCACCTCGTGGGTTTCTGGGGCCAACGTCCTGACTTTC	CASTSWVSGANVLTF	15	TRBV27	TRBJ2-6	NA	few
TGTGCCAGCAGTTTAACTAGCGGGGTGCTGTACGAGCAGTACTTC	CASSLTSGVLYEQYF	15	TRBV28	TRBJ2-7	TRBD2	many
TGTGCCAGCAGTTCATACAGGGGGACGGGCTATGGCTACACCTTC	CASSSYRGTGYGYTF	15	TRBV27	TRBJ1-2	TRBD1	NA
TGTGCCAGTAGTGGACACCGATCGGTCTTTACGGAGCAGTACTTC	CASSGHRSVFTEQYF	15	TRBV19	TRBJ2-7	NA	many
TGTGCCAGCAGCCCTCGGGACACGGCCAATTCACCCCTCCACTTT	CASSPRDTANSPLHF	15	TRBV9	TRBJ1-6	NA	many
TGTGCCAGCAGTGAAGCGGAGACCTACGAGCAGTACTTC	CASSEAETYEQYF	13	TRBV6-1	TRBJ2-7	NA	many
TGTGCCACCCGCGGGAAGGGACAAGAGACCCAGTACTTC	CATRGKGQETQYF	13	TRBV24-1	TRBJ2-5	NA	NA
TGTGCCATCAGTGTTGGGACTGTGAACACTGAAGCTTTCTTT	CAISVGTVNTEAFF	14	TRBV10-3	TRBJ1-1	NA	many
TGCGCCAGCAGCCAGGGACTAGCGGGAGGGACTTCCTACAATGAGCAGTTCTTC	CASSQGLAGGTSYNEQFF	18	TRBV4-1	TRBJ2-1	TRBD2	many
TGTGCCAGCTCACCAATCCCCAGACACGGCGCGAACACCGGGGAGCTGTTTTTT	CASSPIPRHGANTGELFF	18	TRBV18	TRBJ2-2	NA	NA
TGTGCCAGCAGCCAGGAAACAGGGGTCCATGGCTACACCTTC	CASSQETGVHGYTF	14	TRBV3-1	TRBJ1-2	TRBD1	many
TGTGCCAGCAGCTTAGCGCTCATTCGGGACAGGGCGCACACCGGGGAGCTGTTTTTT	CASSLALIRDRAHTGELFF	19	TRBV2	TRBJ2-2	TRBD1	NA